This passage covers 2 T cell receptor beta chains from one sample sequenced in a study of cytomegalovirus exposure and HLA in healthy donors. 13 Jbeta primers and 60 Vbeta primers were used for the PCR. Here immunoSEQ multiplex PCR was the method, and the copy in TCRdb shows in-frame clones only, minus some. The listing contains 130,000 or so clones. Sample: PBMCs. These receptor sequences come from a man aged 18 to 29 in good health and CMV-seronegative.

The rearrangement joins TRBV4-1 to TRBJ2-3; 7 bases map to TRBD2. Looked up from germline, CDR1 is MGHRA and CDR2 is YSYEKL. V trimming: 2 bases; J trimming: 0 bases; junction bases outside the gene matches: 11. There are 18 residues in the CDR3. The CDR3 here is CASSQLRRLAASTDTQYF. The CDR3 DNA is TGCGCCAGCAGCCAACTCAGGCGACTAGCAGCTAGCACAGATACGCAGTATTTT.

V usage is TRBV5-1 and J usage is TRBJ2-5; TRBD1 might be the D (7 bases). CDR1 SGHRS and CDR2 YFSETQ come from the germline V gene. Trimming removed 4 bases at V and 3 bases at J, with 16 bases between. The CDR3 spans 15 residues. CDR3 DNA: TGCGCCAGCAGCGTGGCTGGGGGGACAGAAGAGACCCAGTACTTC. It is translated as CASSVAGGTEETQYF.